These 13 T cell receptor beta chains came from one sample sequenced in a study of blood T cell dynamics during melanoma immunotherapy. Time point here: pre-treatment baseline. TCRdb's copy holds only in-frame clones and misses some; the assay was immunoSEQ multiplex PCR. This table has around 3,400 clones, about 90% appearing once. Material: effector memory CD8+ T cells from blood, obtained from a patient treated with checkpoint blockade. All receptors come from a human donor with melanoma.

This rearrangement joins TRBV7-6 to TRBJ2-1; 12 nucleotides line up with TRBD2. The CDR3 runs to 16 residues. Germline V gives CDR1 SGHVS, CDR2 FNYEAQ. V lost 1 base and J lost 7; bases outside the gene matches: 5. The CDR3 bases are TGTGCCAGCAGCTTAGGAGCTAGCGGGAGGGTGAATGAGCAGTTCTTC. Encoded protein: CASSLGASGRVNEQFF.

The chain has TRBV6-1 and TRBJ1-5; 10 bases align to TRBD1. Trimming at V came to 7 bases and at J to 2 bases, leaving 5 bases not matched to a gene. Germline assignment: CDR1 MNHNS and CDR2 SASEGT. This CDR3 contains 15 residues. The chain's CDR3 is CASNRDRGGNQPQHF. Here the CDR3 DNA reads TGTGCCAGCAATCGGGACAGGGGAGGCAATCAGCCCCAGCATTTT.

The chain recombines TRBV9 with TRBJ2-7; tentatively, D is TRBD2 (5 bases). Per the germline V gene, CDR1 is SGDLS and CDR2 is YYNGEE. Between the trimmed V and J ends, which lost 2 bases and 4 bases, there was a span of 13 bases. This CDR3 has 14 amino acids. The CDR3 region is CASSVLAANYEQYF. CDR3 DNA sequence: TGTGCCAGCAGCGTTCTAGCAGCCAATTACGAGCAGTACTTC. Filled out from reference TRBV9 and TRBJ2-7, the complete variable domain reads DSGVTQTPKHLITATGQRVTLRCSPRSGDLSVYWYQQSLDQGLQFLIQYYNGEERAKGNILERFSAQQFPDLHSELNLSSLELGDSALYFCASSVLAANYEQYFGPGTRLTVT.

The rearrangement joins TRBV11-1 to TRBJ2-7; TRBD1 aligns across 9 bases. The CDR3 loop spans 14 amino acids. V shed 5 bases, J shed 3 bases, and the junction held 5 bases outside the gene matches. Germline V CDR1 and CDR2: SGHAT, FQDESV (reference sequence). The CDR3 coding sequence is TGTGCCAGCAGCCTGGGACAGGGAAACTACGAGCAGTACTTC. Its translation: CASSLGQGNYEQYF. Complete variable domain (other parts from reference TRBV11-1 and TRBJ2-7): EAEVAQSPRYKITEKSQAVAFWCDPISGHATLYWYRQILGQGPELLVQFQDESVVDDSQLPKDRFSAERLKGVDSTLKIQPAELGDSAMYLCASSLGQGNYEQYFGPGTRLTVT.

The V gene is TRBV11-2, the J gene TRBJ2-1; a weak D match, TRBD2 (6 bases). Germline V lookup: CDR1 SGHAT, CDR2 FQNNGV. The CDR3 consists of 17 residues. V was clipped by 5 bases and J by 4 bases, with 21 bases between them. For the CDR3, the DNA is TGTGCCAGCAGCGTACCTCCCCGGGAGAGCCGTTACAATGAGCAGTTCTTC. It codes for CASSVPPRESRYNEQFF.

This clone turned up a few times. The chain's CDR3 is CASNPTSGRAWEQYF. For the CDR3, the DNA is TGTGCCAGCAATCCGACTAGCGGGAGGGCCTGGGAGCAGTACTTC. The chain links TRBV27 to TRBJ2-7; TRBD2 aligns across 14 bases. This CDR3 spans 15 amino acids. Trimming took 7 bases from V and 7 from J; bases not matched to a gene: 9. CDR1 and CDR2 (germline): MNHEY, SMNVEV (reference sequence).

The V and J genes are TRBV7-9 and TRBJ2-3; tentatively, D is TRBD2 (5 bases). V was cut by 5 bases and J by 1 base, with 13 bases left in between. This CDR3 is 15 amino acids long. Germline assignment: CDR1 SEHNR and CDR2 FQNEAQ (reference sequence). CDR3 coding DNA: TGTGCCAGCAGCCCCTTCGGGGTGGGCACAGATACGCAGTATTTT. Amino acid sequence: CASSPFGVGTDTQYF.

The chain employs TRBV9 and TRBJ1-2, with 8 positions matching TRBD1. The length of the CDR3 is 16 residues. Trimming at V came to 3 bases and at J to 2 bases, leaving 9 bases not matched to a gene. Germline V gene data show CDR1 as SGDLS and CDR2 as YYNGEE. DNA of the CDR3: TGTGCCAGCAGCGATTACGACAGGGGACTGAACTATGGCTACACCTTC. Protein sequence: CASSDYDRGLNYGYTF.

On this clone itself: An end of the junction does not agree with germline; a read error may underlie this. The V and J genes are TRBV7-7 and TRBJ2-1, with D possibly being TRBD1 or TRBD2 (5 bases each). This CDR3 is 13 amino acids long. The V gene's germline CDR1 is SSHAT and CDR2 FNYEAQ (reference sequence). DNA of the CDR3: TGTGCTAGCAGCTTCGGGGACGGCGATGAGCAGTTCTTC. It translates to CASSFGDGDEQFF.

The CDR3 nucleotides are TGTGCCAGTACCGACGGGTGGGCGGGAGACAATGAGCAGTTCTTC. It encodes CASTDGWAGDNEQFF. The chain carries TRBV19 and TRBJ2-1, with 7 bases matching TRBD2. The ends lost 7 bases at V and 5 bases at J; junction bases unmatched: 11. The CDR3 contains 15 residues. Germline V CDR1 and CDR2: LNHDA, SQIVND (reference sequence).

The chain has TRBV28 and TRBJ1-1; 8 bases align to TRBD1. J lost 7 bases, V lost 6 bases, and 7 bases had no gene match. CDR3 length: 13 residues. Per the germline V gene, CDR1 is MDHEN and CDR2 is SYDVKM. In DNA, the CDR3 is TGTGCCAGCAGCCGCAGGGGGCAGAATGAAGCTTTCTTT. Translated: CASSRRGQNEAFF.

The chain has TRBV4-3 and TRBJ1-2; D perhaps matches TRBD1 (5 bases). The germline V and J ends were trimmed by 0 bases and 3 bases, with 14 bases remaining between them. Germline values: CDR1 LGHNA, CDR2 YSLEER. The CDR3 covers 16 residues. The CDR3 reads CASSQEVRAWDYGYTF. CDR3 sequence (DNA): TGCGCCAGCAGCCAAGAGGTCAGGGCGTGGGACTATGGCTACACCTTC.

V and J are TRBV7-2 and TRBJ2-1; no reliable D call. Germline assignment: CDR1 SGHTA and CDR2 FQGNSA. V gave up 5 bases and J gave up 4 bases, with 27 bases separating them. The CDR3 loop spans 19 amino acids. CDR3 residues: CASSPFGGKQRGVYNEQFF. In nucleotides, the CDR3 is TGTGCCAGCAGCCCTTTCGGTGGGAAACAACGAGGCGTATACAATGAGCAGTTCTTC.